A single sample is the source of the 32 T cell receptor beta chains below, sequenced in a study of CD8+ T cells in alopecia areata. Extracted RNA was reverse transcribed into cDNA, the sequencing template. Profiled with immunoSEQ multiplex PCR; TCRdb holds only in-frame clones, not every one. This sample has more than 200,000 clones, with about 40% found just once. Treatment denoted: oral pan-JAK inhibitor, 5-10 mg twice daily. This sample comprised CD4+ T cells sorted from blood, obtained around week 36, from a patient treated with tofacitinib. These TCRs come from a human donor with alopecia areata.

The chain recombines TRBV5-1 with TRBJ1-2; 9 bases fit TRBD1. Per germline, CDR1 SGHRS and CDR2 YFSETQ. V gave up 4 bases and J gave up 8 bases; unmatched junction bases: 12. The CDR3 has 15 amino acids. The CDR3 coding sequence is TGCGCCAGCAGCCTAACCGGGACAGGGATGCGGGGCTACACCTTC. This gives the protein CASSLTGTGMRGYTF.

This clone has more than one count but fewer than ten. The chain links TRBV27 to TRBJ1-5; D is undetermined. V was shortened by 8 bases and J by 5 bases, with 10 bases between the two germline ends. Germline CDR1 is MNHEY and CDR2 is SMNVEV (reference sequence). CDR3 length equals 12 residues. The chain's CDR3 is CASGFRDQPQHF. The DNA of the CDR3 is TGTGCCAGCGGGTTTAGGGATCAGCCCCAGCATTTT.

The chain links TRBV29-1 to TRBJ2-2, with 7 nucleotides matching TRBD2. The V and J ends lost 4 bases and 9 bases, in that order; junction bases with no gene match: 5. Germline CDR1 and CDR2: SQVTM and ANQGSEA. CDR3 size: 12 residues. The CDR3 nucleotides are TGCAGCGTTGCAGGGAGGGGAAGGGAGCTGTTTTTT. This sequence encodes CSVAGRGRELFF.

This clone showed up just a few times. The CDR3 is CASGVAGRVHEQYF. CDR3 DNA sequence: TGTGCCAGCGGGGTGGCCGGGAGGGTCCACGAGCAGTACTTC. The chain recombines TRBV6-5 with TRBJ2-7; 8 bases map to TRBD2. Germline V gene lookup returns CDR1 MNHEY and CDR2 SVGAGI. After removal of 8 bases from V and 5 bases from J, the junction contained 11 bases not matched to a gene. The CDR3 extends over 14 amino acids.

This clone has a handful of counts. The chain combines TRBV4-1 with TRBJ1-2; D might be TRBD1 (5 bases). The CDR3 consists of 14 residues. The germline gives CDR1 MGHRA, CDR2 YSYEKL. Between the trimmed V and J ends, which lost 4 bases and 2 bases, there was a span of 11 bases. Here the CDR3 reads CASSPGAGNYGYTF. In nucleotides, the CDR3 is TGCGCCAGCAGCCCCGGGGCGGGGAACTATGGCTACACCTTC.

DNA of the CDR3: TGTGCCAGCAGTCTGGGACTAGCGGGCGACGAGCAGTACTTC. Translation gives CASSLGLAGDEQYF. The rearrangement joins TRBV2 to TRBJ2-7; 12 bases map to TRBD2. This CDR3 is built from 14 residues. The V segment lost 5 bases and the J segment 5 bases; nucleotides outside the gene matches: 4. The germline V gene has CDR1 SNHLY and CDR2 FYNNEI.

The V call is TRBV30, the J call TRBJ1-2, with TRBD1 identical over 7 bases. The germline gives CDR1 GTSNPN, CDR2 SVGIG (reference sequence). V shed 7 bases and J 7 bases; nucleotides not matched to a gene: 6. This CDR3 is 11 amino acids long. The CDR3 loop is CALNTGVGYTF. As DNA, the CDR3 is TGTGCCTTGAATACAGGGGTTGGCTACACCTTC. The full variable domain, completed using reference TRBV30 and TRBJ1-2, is SQTIHQWPATLVQPVGSPLSLECTVEGTSNPNLYWYRQAAGRGLQLLFYSVGIGQISSEVPQNLSASRPQDRQFILSSKKLLLSDSGFYLCALNTGVGYTFGSGTRLTVV.

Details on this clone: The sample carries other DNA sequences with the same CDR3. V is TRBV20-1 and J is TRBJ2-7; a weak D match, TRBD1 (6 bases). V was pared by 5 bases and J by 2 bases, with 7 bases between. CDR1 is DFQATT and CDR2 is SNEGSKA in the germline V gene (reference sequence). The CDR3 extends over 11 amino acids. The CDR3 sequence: CSARTAYEQYF. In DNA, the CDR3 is TGCAGTGCTCGGACAGCCTACGAGCAGTACTTC.

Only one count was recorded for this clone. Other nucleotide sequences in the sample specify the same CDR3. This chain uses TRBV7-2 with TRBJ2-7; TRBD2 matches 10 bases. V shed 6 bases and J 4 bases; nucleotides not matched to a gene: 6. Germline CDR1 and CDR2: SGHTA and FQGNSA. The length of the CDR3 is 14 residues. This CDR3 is CASSSSGSSYEQYF. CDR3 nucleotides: TGTGCCAGCAGTTCTAGCGGGAGTTCATACGAGCAGTACTTC.

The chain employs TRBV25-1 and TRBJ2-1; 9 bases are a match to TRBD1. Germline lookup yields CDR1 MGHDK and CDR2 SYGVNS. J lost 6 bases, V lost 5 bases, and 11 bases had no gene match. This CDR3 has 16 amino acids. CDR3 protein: CASSFFGQGKGNEQFF. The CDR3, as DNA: TGTGCCAGCAGTTTCTTCGGACAGGGGAAGGGCAATGAGCAGTTCTTC. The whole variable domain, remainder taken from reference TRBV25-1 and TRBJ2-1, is EADIYQTPRYLVIGTGKKITLECSQTMGHDKMYWYQQDPGMELHLIHYSYGVNSTEKGDLSSESTVSRIRTEHFPLTLESARPSHTSQYLCASSFFGQGKGNEQFFGPGTRLTVL.

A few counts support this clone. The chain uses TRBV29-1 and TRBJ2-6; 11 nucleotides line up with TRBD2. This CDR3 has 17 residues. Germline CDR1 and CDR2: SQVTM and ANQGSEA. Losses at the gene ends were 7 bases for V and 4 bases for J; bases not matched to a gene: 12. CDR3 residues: CSATGLAGGAGANVLTF. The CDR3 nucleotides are TGCAGCGCAACGGGGCTAGCGGGAGGTGCAGGGGCCAACGTCCTGACTTTC.

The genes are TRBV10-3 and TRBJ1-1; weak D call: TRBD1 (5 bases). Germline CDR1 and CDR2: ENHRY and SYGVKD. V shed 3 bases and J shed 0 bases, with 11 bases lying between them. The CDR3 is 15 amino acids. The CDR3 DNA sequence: TGTGCCATCAGTGACCCGGGACGCATGAACACTGAAGCTTTCTTT. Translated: CAISDPGRMNTEAFF.

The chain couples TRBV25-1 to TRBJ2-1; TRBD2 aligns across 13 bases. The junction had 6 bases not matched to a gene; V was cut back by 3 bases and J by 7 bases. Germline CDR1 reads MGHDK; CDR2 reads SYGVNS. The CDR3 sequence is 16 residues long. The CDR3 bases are TGTGCCAGCAGTGAGAGACTAGCGGGAGGAGTAAATGAGCAGTTCTTC. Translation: CASSERLAGGVNEQFF. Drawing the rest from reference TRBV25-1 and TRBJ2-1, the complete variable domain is EADIYQTPRYLVIGTGKKITLECSQTMGHDKMYWYQQDPGMELHLIHYSYGVNSTEKGDLSSESTVSRIRTEHFPLTLESARPSHTSQYLCASSERLAGGVNEQFFGPGTRLTVL.

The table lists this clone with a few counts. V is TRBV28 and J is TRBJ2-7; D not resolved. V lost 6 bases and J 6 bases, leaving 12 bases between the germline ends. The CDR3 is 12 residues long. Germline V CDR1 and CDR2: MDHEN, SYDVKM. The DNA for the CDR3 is TGTGCCAGCAGCCGACTGCTGGGCGAGCAGTACTTC. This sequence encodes CASSRLLGEQYF.

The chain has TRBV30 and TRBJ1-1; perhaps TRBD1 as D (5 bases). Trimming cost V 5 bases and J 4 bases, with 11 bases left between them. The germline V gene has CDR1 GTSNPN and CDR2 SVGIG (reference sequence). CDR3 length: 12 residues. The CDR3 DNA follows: TGTGCCTGGGGCCGACAGTTCACTGAAGCTTTCTTT. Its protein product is CAWGRQFTEAFF.

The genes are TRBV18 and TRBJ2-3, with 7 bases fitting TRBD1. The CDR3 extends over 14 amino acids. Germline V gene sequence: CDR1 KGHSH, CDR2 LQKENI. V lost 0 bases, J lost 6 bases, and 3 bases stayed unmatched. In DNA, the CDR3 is TGTGCCAGCTCACCACCGTACAGGGGCGATACGCAGTATTTT. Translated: CASSPPYRGDTQYF. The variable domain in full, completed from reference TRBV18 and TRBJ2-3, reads NAGVMQNPRHLVRRRGQEARLRCSPMKGHSHVYWYRQLPEEGLKFMVYLQKENIIDESGMPKERFSAEFPKEGPSILRIQQVVRGDSAAYFCASSPPYRGDTQYFGPGTRLTVL.

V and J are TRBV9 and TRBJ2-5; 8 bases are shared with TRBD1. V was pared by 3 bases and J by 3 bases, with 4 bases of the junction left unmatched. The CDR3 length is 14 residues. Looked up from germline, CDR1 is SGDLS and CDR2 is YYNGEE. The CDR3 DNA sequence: TGTGCCAGCAGCGCAAGGACAGGGAAAGAGACCCAGTACTTC. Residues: CASSARTGKETQYF.

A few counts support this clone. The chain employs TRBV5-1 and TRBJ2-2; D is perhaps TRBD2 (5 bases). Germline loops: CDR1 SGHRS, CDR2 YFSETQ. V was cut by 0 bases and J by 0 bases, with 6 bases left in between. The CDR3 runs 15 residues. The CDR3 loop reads CASSLAGTNTGELFF. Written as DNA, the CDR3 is TGCGCCAGCAGCTTGGCCGGGACGAACACCGGGGAGCTGTTTTTT.

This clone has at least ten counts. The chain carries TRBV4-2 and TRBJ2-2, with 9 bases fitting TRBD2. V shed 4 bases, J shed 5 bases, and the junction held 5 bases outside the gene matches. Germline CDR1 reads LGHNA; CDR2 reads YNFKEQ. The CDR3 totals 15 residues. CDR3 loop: CASSPREGDTGELFF. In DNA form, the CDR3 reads TGTGCCAGCAGCCCGCGGGAGGGTGATACCGGGGAGCTGTTTTTT.

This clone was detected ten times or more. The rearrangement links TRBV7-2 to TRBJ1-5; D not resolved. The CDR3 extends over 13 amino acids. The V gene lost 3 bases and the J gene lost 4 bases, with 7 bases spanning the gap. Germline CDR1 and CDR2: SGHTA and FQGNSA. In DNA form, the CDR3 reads TGTGCCAGCAGCTTCGGATGGAATCAGCCCCAGCATTTT. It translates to CASSFGWNQPQHF.

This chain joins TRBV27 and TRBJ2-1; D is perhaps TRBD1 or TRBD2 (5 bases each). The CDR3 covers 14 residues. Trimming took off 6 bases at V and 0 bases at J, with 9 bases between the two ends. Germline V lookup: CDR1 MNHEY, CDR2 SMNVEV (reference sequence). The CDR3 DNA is TGTGCCAGCAGCGAGGGGAGCTCCTACAATGAGCAGTTCTTC. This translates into CASSEGSSYNEQFF.

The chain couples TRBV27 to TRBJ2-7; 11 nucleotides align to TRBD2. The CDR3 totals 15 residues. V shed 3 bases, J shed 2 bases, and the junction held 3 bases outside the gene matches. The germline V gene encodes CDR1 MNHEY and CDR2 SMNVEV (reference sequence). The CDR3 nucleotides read TGTGCCAGCAGTTTCGGACTAGCGGGCCCCTACGAGCAGTACTTC. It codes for CASSFGLAGPYEQYF.

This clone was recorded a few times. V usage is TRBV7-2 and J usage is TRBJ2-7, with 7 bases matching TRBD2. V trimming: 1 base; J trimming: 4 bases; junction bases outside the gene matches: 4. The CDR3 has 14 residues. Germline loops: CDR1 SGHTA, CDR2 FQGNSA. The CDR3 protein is CASSLDGRRYEQYF. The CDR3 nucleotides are TGTGCCAGCAGCTTAGACGGGAGGAGGTACGAGCAGTACTTC.

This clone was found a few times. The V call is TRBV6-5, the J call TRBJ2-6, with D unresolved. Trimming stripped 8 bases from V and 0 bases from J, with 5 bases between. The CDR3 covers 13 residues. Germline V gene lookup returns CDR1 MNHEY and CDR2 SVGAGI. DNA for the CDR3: TGTGCCAGCTGGTCCTCTGGGGCCAACGTCCTGACTTTC. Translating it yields CASWSSGANVLTF.

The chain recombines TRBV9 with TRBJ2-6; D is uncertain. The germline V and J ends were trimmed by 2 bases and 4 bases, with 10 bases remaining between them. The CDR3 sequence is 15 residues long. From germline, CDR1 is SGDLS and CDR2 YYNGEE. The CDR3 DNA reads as TGTGCCAGCAGCGTCTTAGATTCAGGGGCCAACGTCCTGACTTTC. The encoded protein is CASSVLDSGANVLTF.

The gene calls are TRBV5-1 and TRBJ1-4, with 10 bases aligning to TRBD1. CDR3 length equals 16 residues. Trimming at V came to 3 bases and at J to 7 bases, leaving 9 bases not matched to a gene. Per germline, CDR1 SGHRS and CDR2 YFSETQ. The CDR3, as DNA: TGCGCCAGCAGCTCACCCCGGGACAGGGGACGTGAAAAACTGTTTTTT. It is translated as CASSSPRDRGREKLFF.

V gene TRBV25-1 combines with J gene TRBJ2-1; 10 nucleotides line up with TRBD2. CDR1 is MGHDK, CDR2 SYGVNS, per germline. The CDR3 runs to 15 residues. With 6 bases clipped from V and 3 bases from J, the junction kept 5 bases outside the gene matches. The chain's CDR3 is CASSSLAGGYNEQFF. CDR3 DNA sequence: TGTGCCAGCAGCAGCTTAGCGGGGGGCTACAATGAGCAGTTCTTC.

CDR3 sequence reads: CASSYLGGGELFF. In nucleotides, the CDR3 is TGTGCCAGCAGTTACTTAGGTGGCGGGGAGCTGTTTTTT. V usage is TRBV6-5 and J usage is TRBJ2-2, with D unresolved. CDR1 is MNHEY and CDR2 is SVGAGI in the germline V gene. The CDR3 sequence is 13 residues long. V was shortened by 1 base and J by 7 bases, with 7 bases between the two germline ends.

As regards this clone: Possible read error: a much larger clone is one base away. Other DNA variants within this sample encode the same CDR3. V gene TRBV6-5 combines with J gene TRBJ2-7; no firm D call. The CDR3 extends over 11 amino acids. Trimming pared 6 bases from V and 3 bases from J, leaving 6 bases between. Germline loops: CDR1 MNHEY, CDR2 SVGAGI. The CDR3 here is CASSSNYEQYF. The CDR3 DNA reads TGTGCCAGCAGCTCCAACTACGAGCAGTACTTC.

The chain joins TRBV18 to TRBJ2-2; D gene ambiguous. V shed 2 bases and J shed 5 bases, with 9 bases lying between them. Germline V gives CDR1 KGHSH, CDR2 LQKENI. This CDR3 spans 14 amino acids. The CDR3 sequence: CASSPISATGELFF. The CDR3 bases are TGTGCCAGCTCACCAATATCAGCTACCGGGGAGCTGTTTTTT.

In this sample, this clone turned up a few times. The CDR3 DNA reads as TGTGCCAGCAGTTACCAGACAGGCTCCACCTACGAGCAGTACTTC. Translation: CASSYQTGSTYEQYF. The chain is built from TRBV6-6 and TRBJ2-7; possible D gene TRBD1, 6 bases. Per the germline V gene, CDR1 is MNHNY and CDR2 is SVGAGI (reference sequence). Trimming removed 2 bases from V and 2 bases from J, with 13 bases in between. The CDR3 spans 15 residues.

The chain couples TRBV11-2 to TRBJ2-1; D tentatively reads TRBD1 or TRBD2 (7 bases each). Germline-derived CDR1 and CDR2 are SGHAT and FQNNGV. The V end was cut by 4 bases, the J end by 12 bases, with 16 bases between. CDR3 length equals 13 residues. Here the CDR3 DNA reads TGTGCCAGCAGCTCGGTACAGGGGACTACGCAGTTCTTC. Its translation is CASSSVQGTTQFF.